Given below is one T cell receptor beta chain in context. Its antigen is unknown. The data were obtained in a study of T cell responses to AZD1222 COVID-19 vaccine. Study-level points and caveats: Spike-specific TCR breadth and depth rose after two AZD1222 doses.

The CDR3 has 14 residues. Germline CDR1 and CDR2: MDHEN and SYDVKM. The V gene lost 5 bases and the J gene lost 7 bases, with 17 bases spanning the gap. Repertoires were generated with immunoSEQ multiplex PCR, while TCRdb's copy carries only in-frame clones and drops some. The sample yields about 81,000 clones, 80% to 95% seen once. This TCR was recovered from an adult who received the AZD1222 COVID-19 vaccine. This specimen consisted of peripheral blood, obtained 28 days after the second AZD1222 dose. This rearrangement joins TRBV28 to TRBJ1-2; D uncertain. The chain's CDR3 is CASSPRDLLTGYTF. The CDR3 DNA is TGTGCCAGCAGTCCGCGGGATCTCCTCACTGGCTACACCTTC.